This TCR beta chain was sequenced in a study of cytomegalovirus exposure and HLA in healthy donors (dated 2017 in TCRdb). Some background on the complete study: According to a later analysis, one platform produced both the roughly 110 validation repertoires and the roughly 640 repertoires of the first cohort. Besides the first cohort of approximately 710 subjects, a separate validation cohort made up of roughly 120 different subjects was used. High-throughput TCR immunosequencing, statistical association of individual TCRs with disease status, and machine learning were combined to predict cytomegalovirus infection status. The study aimed to test whether cataloging public T cell receptors could reveal signatures of past pathogen exposure.

Reading the germline V gene gives CDR1 LGHNA and CDR2 YNFKEQ. Ends trimmed: V by 1 base, J by 0 bases; bases unmatched to a gene: 5. The cysteine opens and the phenylalanine closes a CDR3 of 16 amino acids. The retained sequence is limited to the CDR3, 48 bases, with the frame set at the first base. Overall results and qualifications from the work: In vitro tests confirmed that a few of the cytomegalovirus-associated TCR beta chains recognize cytomegalovirus antigens. The study listed approximately 150 TCR beta chains as associated with cytomegalovirus. The authors suggested that the approach could potentially be generalized to other disease states and immunological phenotypes. The classifier was reported to diagnose cytomegalovirus status with high specificity and sensitivity in both the original cohort and the validation cohort. All 130 or so repertoires were used to score co-occurrence in the validation cohort in a later analysis, because that analysis had no HLA typing for the cohort. Most TCR sequences were seen in very few donors, while some public TCRs were found in many individuals. Of the cluster scores, roughly 93% were above 0 in a later analysis, which found that TCRs clustered in the first cohort also tended to co-occur in the 120 validation repertoires.

Separate from the approximately 670-subject first cohort, the validation cohort of roughly 130 subjects was the group to which the donors belonged. A word on this clone: It lacks a known antigen. Base qualities are not provided; no much larger clone lies one nucleotide away.

The method was the immunoSEQ multiplex PCR assay. The original methods were these. A statistical classification framework was developed to diagnose cytomegalovirus status using the catalog of TCR beta chain sequences. This immuneACCESS table, as held by TCRdb, lists in-frame sequences with V and J called but not all clones. Of the missing ones, under half trace to an unresolved V gene in checked studies; the others have no known cause. That table gives V, J and clone size, and the DNA gave D and trimming. The sample table shows 120,000 or so clones, and 90% to 96% are seen once. The biggest ten clones account for 1.7% of the sample.

The TCR originated in a young man in good health and CMV-seronegative. Rearrangement joined TRBV4-2 to TRBJ2-7; 8 bases in the middle match TRBD2. The sequenced sample was PBMCs. CDR3 region: CASSQGSGASSYEQYF. The nucleotide sequence reads TGTGCCAGCAGCCAAGGTAGCGGGGCCTCCTCCTACGAGCAGTACTTC.